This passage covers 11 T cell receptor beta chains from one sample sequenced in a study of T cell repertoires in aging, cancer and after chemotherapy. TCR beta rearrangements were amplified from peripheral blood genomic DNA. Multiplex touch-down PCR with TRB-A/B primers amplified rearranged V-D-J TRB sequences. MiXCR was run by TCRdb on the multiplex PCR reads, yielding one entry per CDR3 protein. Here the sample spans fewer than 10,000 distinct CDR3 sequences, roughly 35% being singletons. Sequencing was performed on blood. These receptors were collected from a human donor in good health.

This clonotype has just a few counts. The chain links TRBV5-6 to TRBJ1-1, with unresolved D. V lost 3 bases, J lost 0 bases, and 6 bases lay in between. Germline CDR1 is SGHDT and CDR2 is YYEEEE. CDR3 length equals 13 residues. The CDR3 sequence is CASSWEMNTEAFF. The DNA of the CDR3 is TGTGCCAGCAGCTGGGAGATGAACACTGAAGCTTTCTTT.

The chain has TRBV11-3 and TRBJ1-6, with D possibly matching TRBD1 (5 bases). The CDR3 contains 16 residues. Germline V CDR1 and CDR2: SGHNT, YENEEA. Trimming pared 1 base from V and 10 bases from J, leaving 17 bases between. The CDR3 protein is CASSLGVGGGRSPLHF. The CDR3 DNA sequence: TGTGCCAGCAGCTTAGGGGTCGGGGGGGGACGGTCACCCCTCCACTTT. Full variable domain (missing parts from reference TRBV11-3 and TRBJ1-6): EAGVVQSPRYKIIEKKQPVAFWCNPISGHNTLYWYLQNLGQGPELLIRYENEEAVDDSQLPKDRFSAERLKGVDSTLKIQPAELGDSAVYLCASSLGVGGGRSPLHFGNGTRLTVT.

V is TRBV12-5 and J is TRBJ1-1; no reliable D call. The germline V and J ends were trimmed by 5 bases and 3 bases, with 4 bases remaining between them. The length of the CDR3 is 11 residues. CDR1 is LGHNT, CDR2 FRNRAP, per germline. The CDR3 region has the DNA TGTGCTAGTGGTCCCCACACTGAAGCTTTCTTT. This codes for CASGPHTEAFF. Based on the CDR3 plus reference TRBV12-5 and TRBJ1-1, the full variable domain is DARVTQTPRHKVTEMGQEVTMRCQPILGHNTVFWYRQTMMQGLELLAYFRNRAPLDDSGMPKDRFSAEMPDATLATLKIQPSEPRDSAVYFCASGPHTEAFFGQGTRLTVV.

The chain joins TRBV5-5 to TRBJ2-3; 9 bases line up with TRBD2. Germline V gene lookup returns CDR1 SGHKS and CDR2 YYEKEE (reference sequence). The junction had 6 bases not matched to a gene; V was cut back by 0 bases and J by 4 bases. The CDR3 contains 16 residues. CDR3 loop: CASSLEGGGGPDTQYF. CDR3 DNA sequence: TGTGCCAGCAGCTTGGAAGGCGGGGGGGGGCCAGATACGCAGTATTTT.

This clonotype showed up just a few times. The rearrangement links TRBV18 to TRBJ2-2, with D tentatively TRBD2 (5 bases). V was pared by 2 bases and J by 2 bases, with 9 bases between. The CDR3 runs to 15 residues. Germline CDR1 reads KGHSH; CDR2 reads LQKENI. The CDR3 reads CASSPIDYNTGELFF. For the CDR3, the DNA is TGTGCCAGCTCACCAATAGACTATAACACCGGGGAGCTGTTTTTT.

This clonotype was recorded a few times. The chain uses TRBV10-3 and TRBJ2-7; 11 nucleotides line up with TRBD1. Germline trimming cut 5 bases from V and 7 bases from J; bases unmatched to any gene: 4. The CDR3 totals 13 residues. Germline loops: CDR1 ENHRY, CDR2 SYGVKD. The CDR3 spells CAISPDRGQEQYF. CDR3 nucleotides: TGTGCCATCAGTCCGGACAGGGGGCAAGAGCAGTACTTC.

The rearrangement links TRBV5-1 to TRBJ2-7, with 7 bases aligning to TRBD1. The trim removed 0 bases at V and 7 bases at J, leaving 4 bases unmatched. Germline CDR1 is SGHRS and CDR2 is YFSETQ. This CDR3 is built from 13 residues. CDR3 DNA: TGCGCCAGCAGCTTGGATTCAGGGGGAGAGCAGTACTTC. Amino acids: CASSLDSGGEQYF.

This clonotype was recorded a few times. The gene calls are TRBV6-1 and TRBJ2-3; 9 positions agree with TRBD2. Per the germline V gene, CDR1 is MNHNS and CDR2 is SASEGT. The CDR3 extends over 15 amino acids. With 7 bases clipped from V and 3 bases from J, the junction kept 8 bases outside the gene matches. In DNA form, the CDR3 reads TGTGCCAGCACCCGGCTTAGCGGGAGTACAGATACGCAGTATTTT. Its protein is CASTRLSGSTDTQYF.

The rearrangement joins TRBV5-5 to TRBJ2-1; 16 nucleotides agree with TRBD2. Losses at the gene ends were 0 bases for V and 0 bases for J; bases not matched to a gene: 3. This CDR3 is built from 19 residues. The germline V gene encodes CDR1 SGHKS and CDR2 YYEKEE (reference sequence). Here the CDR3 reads CASSLEGTSGRGSYNEQFF. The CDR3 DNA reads TGTGCCAGCAGCTTGGAAGGGACTAGCGGGAGGGGCTCCTACAATGAGCAGTTCTTC.

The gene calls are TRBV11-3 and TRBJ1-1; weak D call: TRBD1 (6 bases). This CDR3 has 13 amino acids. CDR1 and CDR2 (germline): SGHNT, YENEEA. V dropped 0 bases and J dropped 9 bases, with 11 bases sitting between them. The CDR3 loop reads CASSLDYRVKAFF. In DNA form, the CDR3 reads TGTGCCAGCAGCTTAGATTACAGGGTAAAAGCTTTCTTT. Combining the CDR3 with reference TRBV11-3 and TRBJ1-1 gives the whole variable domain EAGVVQSPRYKIIEKKQPVAFWCNPISGHNTLYWYLQNLGQGPELLIRYENEEAVDDSQLPKDRFSAERLKGVDSTLKIQPAELGDSAVYLCASSLDYRVKAFFGQGTRLTVV.

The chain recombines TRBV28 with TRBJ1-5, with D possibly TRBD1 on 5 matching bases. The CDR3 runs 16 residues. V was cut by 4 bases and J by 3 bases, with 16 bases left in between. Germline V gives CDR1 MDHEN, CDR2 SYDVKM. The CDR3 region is CASSSSPTGNNQPQHF. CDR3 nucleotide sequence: TGTGCCAGCAGTTCTTCCCCAACAGGAAACAATCAGCCCCAGCATTTT.